The clone carrying this T cell receptor beta chain was counted between two and nine times. Its antigen is not known. This specimen belongs to a study of CD8 T cells in ankylosing spondylitis. Study findings and constraints: A TCR beta motif of about 8 highly homologous variants seemed to mark ankylosing spondylitis blood. Disease-linked clones reportedly concentrated significantly in matched ankylosing spondylitis synovial fluid. CD8+ disease-linked clones were present at relatively low frequencies in blood.

This CDR3 is 12 amino acids long. Per the germline V gene, CDR1 is DFQATT and CDR2 is SNEGSKA (reference sequence). Trimming shortened V by 4 bases and J by 2 bases, and 6 bases separated the two germline ends. Using quantitative 5'-RACE with molecular barcodes, the authors made TCR beta libraries. TCRdb recomputed calls from the 5' RACE reads with MiXCR, one row per CDR3 protein. This sample has about 300,000 distinct CDR3 sequences; less than 25% occur once, and the top ten carry 3% to 4%. The sequence derives from a female donor with ankylosing spondylitis or in good health (not recorded which). This rearrangement joins TRBV20-1 to TRBJ1-5; D is ambiguous. The sequenced material came from blood, either unsorted or a sorted T cell fraction (not recorded which). The CDR3 here is CSAMGGNQPQHF. CDR3 DNA sequence: TGCAGTGCTATGGGCGGCAATCAGCCCCAGCATTTT.